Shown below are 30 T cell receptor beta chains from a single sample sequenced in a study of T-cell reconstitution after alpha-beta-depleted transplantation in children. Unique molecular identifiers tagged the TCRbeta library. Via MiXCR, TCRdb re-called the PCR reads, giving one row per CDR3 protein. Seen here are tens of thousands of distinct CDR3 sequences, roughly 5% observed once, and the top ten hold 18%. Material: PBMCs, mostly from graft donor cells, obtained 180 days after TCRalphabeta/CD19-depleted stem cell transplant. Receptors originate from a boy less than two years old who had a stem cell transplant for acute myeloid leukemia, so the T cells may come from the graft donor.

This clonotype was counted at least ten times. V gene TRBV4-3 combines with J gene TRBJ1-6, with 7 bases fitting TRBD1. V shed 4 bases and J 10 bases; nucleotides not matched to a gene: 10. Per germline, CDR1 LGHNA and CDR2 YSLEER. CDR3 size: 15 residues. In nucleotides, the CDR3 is TGCGCCAGCAGCCTCGCTCCGGGACAGCCATCACCCCTCCACTTT. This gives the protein CASSLAPGQPSPLHF.

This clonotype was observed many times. The CDR3 spells CASSPRTGWNSPLHF. CDR3 DNA: TGTGCCAGCAGCCCCCGGACAGGGTGGAATTCACCCCTCCACTTT. J is TRBJ1-6 and V is TRBV7-9; the match to TRBD1 covers 8 bases. V dropped 5 bases and J dropped 7; count of bases not matched to a gene: 7. The CDR3 totals 15 residues. Per germline, CDR1 SEHNR and CDR2 FQNEAQ (reference sequence).

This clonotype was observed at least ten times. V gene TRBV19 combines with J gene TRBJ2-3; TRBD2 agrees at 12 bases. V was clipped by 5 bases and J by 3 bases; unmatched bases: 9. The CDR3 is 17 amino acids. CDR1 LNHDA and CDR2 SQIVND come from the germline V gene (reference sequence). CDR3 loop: CASSRLAGVTLTDTQYF. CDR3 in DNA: TGTGCCAGTAGTCGACTAGCGGGGGTGACACTAACAGATACGCAGTATTTT. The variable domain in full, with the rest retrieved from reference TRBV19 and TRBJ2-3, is DGGITQSPKYLFRKEGQNVTLSCEQNLNHDAMYWYRQDPGQGLRLIYYSQIVNDFQKGDIAEGYSVSREKKESFPLTVTSAQKNPTAFYLCASSRLAGVTLTDTQYFGPGTRLTVL.

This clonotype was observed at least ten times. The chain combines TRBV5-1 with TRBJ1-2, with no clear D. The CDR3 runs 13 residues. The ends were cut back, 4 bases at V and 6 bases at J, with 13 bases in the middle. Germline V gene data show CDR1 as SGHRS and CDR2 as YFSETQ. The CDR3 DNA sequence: TGCGCCAGCAGCGCCTTCATGATAGATGGCTACACCTTC. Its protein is CASSAFMIDGYTF.

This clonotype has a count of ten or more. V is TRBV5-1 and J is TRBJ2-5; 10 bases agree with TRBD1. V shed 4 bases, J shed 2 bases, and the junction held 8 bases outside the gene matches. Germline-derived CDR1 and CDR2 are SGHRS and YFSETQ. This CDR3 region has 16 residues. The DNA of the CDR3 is TGCGCCAGCAGCCCTGGGACAGGGGCTAAGCAAGAGACCCAGTACTTC. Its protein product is CASSPGTGAKQETQYF.

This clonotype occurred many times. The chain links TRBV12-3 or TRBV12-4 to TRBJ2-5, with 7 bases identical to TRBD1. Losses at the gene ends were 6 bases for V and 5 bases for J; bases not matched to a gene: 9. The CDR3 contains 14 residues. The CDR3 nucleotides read TGTGCCAGCAGCATAGCGACAGGGTGGGAGACCCAGTACTTC. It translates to CASSIATGWETQYF.

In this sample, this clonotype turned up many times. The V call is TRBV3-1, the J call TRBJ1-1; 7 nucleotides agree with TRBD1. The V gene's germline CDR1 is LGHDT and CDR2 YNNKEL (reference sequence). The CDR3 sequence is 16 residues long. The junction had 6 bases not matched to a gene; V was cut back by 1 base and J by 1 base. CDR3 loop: CASSQVGGTANTEAFF. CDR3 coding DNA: TGTGCCAGCAGCCAAGTCGGGGGGACAGCGAACACTGAAGCTTTCTTT.

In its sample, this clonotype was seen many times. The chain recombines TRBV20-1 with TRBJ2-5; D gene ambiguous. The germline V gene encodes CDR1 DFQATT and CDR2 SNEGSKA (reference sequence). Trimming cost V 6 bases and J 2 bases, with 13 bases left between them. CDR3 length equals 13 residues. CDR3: CSAETIIQETQYF. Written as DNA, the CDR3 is TGCAGTGCCGAGACAATTATTCAAGAGACCCAGTACTTC.

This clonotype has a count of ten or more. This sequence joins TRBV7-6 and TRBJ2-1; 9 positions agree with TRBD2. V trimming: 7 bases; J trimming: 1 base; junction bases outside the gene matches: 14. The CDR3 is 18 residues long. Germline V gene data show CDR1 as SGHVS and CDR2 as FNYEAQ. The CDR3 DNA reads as TGTGCCAGCACCGAGGGGGCGGGGGGGCTCATATCCTACAATGAGCAGTTCTTC. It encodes CASTEGAGGLISYNEQFF.

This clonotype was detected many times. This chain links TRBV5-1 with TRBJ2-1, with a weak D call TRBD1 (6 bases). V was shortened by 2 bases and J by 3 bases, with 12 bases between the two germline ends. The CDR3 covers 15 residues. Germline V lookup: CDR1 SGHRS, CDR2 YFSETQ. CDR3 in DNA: TGCGCCAGCAGCTTAGCACAGGGAATCTACAATGAGCAGTTCTTC. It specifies CASSLAQGIYNEQFF.

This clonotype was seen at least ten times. CDR3 loop: CASSAPKISISSYNEQFF. CDR3 sequence (DNA): TGTGCCAGCAGTGCCCCCAAAATCTCTATTAGCTCCTACAATGAGCAGTTCTTC. The gene calls are TRBV6-1 and TRBJ2-1; D gene unclear. The CDR3 consists of 18 residues. V lost 4 bases and J 0 bases, leaving 19 bases between the germline ends. The germline CDR1 and CDR2 sequences are MNHNS and SASEGT.

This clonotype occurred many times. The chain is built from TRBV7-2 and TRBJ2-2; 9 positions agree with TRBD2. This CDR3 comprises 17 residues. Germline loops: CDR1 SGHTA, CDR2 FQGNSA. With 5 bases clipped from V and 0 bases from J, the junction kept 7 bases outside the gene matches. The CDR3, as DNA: TGTGCCAGCAGCCACTACCGCGGGGGGGCGAACACCGGGGAGCTGTTTTTT. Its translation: CASSHYRGGANTGELFF.

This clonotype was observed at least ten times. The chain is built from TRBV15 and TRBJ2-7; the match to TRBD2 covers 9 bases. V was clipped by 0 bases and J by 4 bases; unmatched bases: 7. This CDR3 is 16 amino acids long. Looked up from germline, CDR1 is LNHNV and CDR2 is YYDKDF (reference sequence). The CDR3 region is CATSRDKASGAYEQYV. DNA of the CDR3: TGTGCCACCAGCAGAGACAAGGCTAGCGGGGCATACGAGCAGTACGTC.

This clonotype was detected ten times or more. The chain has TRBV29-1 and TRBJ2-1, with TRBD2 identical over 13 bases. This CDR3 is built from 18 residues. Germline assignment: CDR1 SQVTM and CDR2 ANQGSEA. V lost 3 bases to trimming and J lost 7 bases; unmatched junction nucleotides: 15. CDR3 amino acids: CSVDKLAGGPRGGNEQFF. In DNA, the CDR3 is TGCAGCGTTGATAAACTAGCGGGGGGGCCTCGGGGTGGTAATGAGCAGTTCTTC.

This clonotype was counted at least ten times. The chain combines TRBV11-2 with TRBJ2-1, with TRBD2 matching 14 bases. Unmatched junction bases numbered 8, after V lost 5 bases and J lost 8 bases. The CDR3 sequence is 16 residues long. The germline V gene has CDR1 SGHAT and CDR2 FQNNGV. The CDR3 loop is CASSGRLAGGPYEQFF. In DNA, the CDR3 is TGTGCCAGCAGCGGTCGACTAGCGGGGGGGCCCTATGAGCAGTTCTTC.

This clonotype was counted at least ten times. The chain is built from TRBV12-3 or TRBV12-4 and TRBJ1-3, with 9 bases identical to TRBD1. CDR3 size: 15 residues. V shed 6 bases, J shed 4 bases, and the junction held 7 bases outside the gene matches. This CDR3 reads CASSLGQGGGNTIYF. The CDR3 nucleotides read TGTGCCAGCAGCCTGGGACAGGGAGGGGGAAACACCATATATTTT.

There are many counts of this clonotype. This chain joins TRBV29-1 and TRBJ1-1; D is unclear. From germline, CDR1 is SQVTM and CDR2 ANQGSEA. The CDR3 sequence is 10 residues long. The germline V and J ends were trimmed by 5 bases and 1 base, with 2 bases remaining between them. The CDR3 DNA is TGCAGCGTTCGGAACACTGAAGCTTTCTTT. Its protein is CSVRNTEAFF. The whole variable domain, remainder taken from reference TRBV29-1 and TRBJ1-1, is SAVISQKPSRDICQRGTSLTIQCQVDSQVTMMFWYRQQPGQSLTLIATANQGSEATYESGFVIDKFPISRPNLTFSTLTVSNMSPEDSSIYLCSVRNTEAFFGQGTRLTVV.

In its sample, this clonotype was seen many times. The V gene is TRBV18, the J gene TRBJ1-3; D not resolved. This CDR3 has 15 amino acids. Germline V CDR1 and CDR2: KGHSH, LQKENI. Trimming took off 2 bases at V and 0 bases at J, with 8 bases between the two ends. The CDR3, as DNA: TGTGCCAGCTCACCAGGCCCCAGCTCTGGAAACACCATATATTTT. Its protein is CASSPGPSSGNTIYF.

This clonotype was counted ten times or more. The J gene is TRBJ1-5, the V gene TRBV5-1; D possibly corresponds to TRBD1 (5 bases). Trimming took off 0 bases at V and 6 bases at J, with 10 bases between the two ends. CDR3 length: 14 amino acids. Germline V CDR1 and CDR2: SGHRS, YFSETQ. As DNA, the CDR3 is TGCGCCAGCAGCTTGGGGGGGGTAACTCAGCCCCAGCATTTT. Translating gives CASSLGGVTQPQHF.

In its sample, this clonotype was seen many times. This CDR3 reads CASSIGAANTEAFF. The CDR3 region has the DNA TGTGCCAGTAGTATCGGGGCAGCTAACACTGAAGCTTTCTTT. The V and J genes are TRBV19 and TRBJ1-1, with a weak D call TRBD1 (5 bases). V dropped 3 bases and J dropped 2 bases, with 10 bases sitting between them. CDR3 size: 14 residues. From germline, CDR1 is LNHDA and CDR2 SQIVND (reference sequence). Based on the CDR3 plus reference TRBV19 and TRBJ1-1, the full variable domain is DGGITQSPKYLFRKEGQNVTLSCEQNLNHDAMYWYRQDPGQGLRLIYYSQIVNDFQKGDIAEGYSVSREKKESFPLTVTSAQKNPTAFYLCASSIGAANTEAFFGQGTRLTVV.

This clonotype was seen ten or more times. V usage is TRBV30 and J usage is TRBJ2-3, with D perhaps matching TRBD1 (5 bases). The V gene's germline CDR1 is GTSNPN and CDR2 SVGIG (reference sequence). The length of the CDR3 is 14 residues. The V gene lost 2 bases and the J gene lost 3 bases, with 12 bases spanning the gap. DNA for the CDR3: TGTGCCTGGAGTCCAGGGTTCGGTACAGATACGCAGTATTTT. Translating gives CAWSPGFGTDTQYF.

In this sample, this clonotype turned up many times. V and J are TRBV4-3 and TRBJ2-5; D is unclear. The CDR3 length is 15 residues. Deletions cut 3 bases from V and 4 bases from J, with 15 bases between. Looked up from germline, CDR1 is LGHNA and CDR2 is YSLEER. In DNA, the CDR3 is TGCGCCAGCAGCCATTCTACGGCTAGGGTAGAGACCCAGTACTTC. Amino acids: CASSHSTARVETQYF.

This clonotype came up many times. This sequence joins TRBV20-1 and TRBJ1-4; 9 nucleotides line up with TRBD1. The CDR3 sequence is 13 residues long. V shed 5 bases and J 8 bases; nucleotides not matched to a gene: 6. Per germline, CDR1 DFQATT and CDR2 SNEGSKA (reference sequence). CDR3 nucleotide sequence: TGCAGTGCTTCCGGGACAGGGAAAGAAAAACTGTTTTTT. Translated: CSASGTGKEKLFF.

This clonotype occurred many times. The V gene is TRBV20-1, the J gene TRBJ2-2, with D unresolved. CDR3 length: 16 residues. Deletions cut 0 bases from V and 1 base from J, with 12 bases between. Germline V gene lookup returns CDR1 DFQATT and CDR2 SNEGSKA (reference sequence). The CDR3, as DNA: TGCAGTGCTAGAGATCAAGGTGTCTTGAACACCGGGGAGCTGTTTTTT. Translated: CSARDQGVLNTGELFF.

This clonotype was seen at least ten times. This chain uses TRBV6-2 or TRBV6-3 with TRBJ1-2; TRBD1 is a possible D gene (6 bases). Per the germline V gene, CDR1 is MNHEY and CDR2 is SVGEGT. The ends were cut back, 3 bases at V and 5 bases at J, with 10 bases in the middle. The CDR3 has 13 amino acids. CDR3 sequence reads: CASSYPGQYGYTF. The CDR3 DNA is TGTGCCAGCAGTTATCCCGGACAGTATGGCTACACCTTC.

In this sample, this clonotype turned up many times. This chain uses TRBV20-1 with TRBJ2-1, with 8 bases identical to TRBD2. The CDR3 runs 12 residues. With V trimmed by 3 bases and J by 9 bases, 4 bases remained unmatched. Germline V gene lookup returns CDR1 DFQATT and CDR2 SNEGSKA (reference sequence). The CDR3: CSASGGAAEQFF. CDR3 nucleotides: TGCAGTGCTAGCGGGGGGGCCGCTGAGCAGTTCTTC.

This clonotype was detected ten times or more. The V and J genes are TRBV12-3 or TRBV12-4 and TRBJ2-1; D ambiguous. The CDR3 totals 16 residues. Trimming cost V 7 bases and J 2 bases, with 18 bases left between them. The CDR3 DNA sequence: TGTGCCAGCACCCTGGCCGGGCTGTTCGCCTACAATGAGCAGTTCTTC. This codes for CASTLAGLFAYNEQFF.

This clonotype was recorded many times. The CDR3 loop is CSARNVGTQAFF. In DNA, the CDR3 is TGCAGTGCTAGAAATGTAGGGACACAAGCTTTCTTT. The V and J genes are TRBV20-1 and TRBJ1-1, with D possibly being TRBD1 (6 bases). The CDR3 contains 12 residues. V was shortened by 2 bases and J by 9 bases, with 13 bases between the two germline ends. Germline loops: CDR1 DFQATT, CDR2 SNEGSKA (reference sequence).

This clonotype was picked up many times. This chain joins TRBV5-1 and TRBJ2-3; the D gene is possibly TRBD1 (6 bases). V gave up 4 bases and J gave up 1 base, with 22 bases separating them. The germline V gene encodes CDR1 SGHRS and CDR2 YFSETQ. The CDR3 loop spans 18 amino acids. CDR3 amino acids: CASSPLSLLGGRTDTQYF. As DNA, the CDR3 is TGCGCCAGCAGCCCGCTCAGTCTACTAGGGGGACGCACAGATACGCAGTATTTT.

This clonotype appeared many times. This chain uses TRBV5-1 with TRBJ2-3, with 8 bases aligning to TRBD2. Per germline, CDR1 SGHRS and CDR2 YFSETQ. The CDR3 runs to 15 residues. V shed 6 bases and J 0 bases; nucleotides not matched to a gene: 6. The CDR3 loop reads CASIPGGGSTDTQYF. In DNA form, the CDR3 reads TGCGCCAGCATCCCCGGGGGGGGGAGCACAGATACGCAGTATTTT.